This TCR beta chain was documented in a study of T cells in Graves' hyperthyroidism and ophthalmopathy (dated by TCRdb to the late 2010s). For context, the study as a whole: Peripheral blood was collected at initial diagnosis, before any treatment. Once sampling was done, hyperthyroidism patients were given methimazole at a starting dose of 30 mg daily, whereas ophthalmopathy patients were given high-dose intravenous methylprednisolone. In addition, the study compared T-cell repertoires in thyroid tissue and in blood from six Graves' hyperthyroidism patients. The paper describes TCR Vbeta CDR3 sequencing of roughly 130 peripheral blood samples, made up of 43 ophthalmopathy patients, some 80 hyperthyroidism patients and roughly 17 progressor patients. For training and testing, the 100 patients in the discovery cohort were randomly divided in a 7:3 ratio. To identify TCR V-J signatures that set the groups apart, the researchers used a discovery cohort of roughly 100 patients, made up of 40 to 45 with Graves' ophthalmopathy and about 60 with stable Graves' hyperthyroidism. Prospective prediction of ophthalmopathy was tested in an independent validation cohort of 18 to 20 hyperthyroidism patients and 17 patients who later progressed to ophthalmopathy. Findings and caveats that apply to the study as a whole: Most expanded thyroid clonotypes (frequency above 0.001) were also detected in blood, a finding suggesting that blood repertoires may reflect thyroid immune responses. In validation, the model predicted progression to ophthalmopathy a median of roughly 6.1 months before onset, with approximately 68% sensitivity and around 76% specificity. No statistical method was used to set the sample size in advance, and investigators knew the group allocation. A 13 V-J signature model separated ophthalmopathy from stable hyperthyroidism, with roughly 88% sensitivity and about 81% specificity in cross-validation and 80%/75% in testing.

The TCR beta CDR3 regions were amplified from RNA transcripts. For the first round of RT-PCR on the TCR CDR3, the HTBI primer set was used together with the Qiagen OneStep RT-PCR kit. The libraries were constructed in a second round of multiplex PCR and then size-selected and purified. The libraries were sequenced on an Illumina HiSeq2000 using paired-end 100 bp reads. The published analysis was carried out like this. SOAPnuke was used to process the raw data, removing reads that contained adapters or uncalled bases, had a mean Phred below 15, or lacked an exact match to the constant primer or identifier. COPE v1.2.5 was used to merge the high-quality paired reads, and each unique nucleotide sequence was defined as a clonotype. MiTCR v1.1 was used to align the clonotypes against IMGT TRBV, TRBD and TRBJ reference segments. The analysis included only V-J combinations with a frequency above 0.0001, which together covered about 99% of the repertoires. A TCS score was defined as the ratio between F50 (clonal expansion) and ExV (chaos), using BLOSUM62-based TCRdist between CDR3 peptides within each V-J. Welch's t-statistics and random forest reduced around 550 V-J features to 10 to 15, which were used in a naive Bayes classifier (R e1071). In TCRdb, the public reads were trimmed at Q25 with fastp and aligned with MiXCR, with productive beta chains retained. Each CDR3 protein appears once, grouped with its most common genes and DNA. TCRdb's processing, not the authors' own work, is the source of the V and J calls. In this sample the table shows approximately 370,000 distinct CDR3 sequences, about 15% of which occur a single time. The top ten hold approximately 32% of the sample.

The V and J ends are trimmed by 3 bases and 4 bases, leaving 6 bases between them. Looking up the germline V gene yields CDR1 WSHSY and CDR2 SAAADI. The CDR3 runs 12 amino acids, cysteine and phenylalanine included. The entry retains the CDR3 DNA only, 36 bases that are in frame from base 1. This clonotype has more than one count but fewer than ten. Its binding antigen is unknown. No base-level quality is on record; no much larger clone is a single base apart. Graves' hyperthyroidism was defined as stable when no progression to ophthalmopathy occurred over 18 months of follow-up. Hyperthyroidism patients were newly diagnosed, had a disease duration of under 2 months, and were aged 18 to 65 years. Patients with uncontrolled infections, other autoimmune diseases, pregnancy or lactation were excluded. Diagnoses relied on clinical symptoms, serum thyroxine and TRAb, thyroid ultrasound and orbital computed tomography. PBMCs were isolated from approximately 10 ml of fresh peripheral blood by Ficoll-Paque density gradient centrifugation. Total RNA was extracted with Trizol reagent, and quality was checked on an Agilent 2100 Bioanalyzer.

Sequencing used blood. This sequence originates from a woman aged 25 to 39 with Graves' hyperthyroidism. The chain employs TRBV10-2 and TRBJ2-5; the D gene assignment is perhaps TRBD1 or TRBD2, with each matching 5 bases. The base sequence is TGCGCCAGCAGTGATGGGGGAGAGACCCAGTACTTC. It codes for CASSDGGETQYF.